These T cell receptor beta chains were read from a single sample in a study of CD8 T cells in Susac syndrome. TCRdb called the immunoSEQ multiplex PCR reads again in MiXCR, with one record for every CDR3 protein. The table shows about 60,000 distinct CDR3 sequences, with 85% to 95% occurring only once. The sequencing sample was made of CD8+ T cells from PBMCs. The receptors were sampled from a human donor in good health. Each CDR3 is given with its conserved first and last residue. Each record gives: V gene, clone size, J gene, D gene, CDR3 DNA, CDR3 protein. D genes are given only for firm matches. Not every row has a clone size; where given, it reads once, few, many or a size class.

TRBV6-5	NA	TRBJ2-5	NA	TGTGCCAGCAGTTACTCAGGAGGGATCCAAGAGACCCAGTACTTC	CASSYSGGIQETQYF
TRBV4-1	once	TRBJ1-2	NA	TGCGCCAGCAGCGCCGTGGAGGGCCCGATATTTGGCTACACCTTC	CASSAVEGPIFGYTF
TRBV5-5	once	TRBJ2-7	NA	TGTGCCAGCAGCTTTTGGGGATGGCCCTCCTACGAGCAGTACTTC	CASSFWGWPSYEQYF
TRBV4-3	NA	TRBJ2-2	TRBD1	TGCGCCAGCAGCAGGGGGCGCAACACCGGGGAGCTGTTTTTT	CASSRGRNTGELFF
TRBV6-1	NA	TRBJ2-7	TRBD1	TGTGCCAGCAGAGGGTCCGGGACAGGGCCCTACGAGCAGTACTTC	CASRGSGTGPYEQYF
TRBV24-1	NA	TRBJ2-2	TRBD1	TGTGCCACCAGTGATCACAGGGGCGACGCGAACACCGGGGAGCTGTTTTTT	CATSDHRGDANTGELFF
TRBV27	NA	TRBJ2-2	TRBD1	TGTGCCAGCAGTGGGGTTGGGACAGGGAAGGCCGGGGAGCTGTTTTTT	CASSGVGTGKAGELFF
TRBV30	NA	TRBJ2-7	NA	TGTGCCTGGAGTGTACTAGGGGATGGCTCCTACGAGCAGTACTTC	CAWSVLGDGSYEQYF
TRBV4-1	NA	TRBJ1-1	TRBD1	TGCGCCAGCAGCTCCCGACAGGGGGTCACTGAAGCTTTCTTT	CASSSRQGVTEAFF
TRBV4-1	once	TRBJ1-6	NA	TGCGCCAGCAGCCAATCCCCCATTTTGTCTTGGGATTCACCCCTCCACTTT	CASSQSPILSWDSPLHF
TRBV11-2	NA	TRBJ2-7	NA	TGTGCCAGCAGCTTAAATGAGGGACCGGAGGATGTCTACGAGCAGTACTTC	CASSLNEGPEDVYEQYF
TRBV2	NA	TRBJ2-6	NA	TGTGCCAGCAGTGAAGGCAAGGGCCCTGGGGCCAACGTCCTGACTTTC	CASSEGKGPGANVLTF
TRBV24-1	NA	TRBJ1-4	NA	TGTGCCACCAGTGATTCCCTGGACTCGAAACTGTTTTTT	CATSDSLDSKLFF
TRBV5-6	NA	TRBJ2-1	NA	TGTGCCAGCAGCCCCTACCTAGGGGCTGAGCAGTTCTTC	CASSPYLGAEQFF
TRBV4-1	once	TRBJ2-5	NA	TGCGCCAGCAGCTGGGCGACAGCTACCTGGGAGACCCAGTACTTC	CASSWATATWETQYF
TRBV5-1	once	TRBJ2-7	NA	TGCGCCAGCACCCAGGGGAACTACGAGCAGTACTTC	CASTQGNYEQYF
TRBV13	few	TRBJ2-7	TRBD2	TGTGCCAGCAGCTTAAGCGGGGCAAACTACGAGCAGTACTTC	CASSLSGANYEQYF
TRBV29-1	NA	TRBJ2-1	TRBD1	TGCAGCGTAAGGGGGCCCCTAGGGCAGTTCTTC	CSVRGPLGQFF
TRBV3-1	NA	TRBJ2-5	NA	TGTGCCAGCAGCCAAGGACCGGACTTAACAGAGACCCAGTACTTC	CASSQGPDLTETQYF
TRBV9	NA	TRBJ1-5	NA	TGTGCCAGCAGCGTAGGGGACCGCCCTCAGCCCCAGCATTTT	CASSVGDRPQPQHF
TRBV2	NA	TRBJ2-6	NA	TGTGCCAGAACCCAGACCCGGAACAGTCCCTCTGGGGCCAACGTCCTGACTTTC	CARTQTRNSPSGANVLTF
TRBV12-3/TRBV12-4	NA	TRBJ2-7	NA	TGTGCCAGCAGTTTAGTCCTCTACCACAGGGTGCACGAGCAGTACTTC	CASSLVLYHRVHEQYF
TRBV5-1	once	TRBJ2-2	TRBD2	TGCGCCAGCAGCCCAAGCTGGGGAGGGGATACCGGGGAGCTGTTTTTT	CASSPSWGGDTGELFF
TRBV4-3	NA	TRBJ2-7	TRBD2	TGCGCCAGCAGCCAAGATGCTAGCGGCTACGAGCAGTACTTC	CASSQDASGYEQYF
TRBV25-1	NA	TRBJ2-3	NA	TGTGCCAGCACACGAAAGGGGACAGATACGCAGTATTTT	CASTRKGTDTQYF
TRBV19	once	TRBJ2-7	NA	TGTGCCAGTAGTATGGACAAGACCTACGAGCAGTACTTC	CASSMDKTYEQYF
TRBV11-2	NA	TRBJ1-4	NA	TGTGCCAGCAGCTTAAAACCGATAGCAACTAATGAAAAACTGTTTTTT	CASSLKPIATNEKLFF
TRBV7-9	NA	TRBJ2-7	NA	TGTGCCAGCAGTTCACAGTTATACGAGCAGTACTTC	CASSSQLYEQYF
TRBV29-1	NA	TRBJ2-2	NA	TGCAGCGTTGATGTGGGGGAGCTGTTTTTT	CSVDVGELFF
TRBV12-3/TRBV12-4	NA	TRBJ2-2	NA	TGTGCCAGCATTGCAACCCAGGGGTTATATTACACCGGGGAGCTGTTTTTT	CASIATQGLYYTGELFF
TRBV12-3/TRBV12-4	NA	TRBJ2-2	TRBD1	TGTGCCAGCAGTCGGGACAGTTGGAACACCGGGGAGCTGTTTTTT	CASSRDSWNTGELFF
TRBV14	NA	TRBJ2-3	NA	TGTGCCAGCAGCCCCCATCGGAAACAGAGCACAGATACGCAGTATTTT	CASSPHRKQSTDTQYF
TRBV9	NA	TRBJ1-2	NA	TGTGCCAGCAGCGTAGATGGCAGAACTATCTATGGCTACACCTTC	CASSVDGRTIYGYTF
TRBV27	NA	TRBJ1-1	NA	TGTGCCAGCAGTTTAATCGAGGACACTGAAGCTTTCTTT	CASSLIEDTEAFF
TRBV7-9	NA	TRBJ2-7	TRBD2	TGTGCCAGCAGCCTACTAGCGGGGGATCCCTACGAGCAGTACTTC	CASSLLAGDPYEQYF
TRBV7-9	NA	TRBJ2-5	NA	TGTGCCAGCAGTCAAGACCCGAGGACCCAGTACTTC	CASSQDPRTQYF
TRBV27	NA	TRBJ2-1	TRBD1	TGTGCCAGCAGTTCGACAGGGAGAAGCTCCTACAATGAGCAGTTCTTC	CASSSTGRSSYNEQFF
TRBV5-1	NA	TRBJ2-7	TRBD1	TGCGCCAGCAGCTTGGGTGAGGGGACAGGGGTACCCTACGAGCAGTACTTC	CASSLGEGTGVPYEQYF
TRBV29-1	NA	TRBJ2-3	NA	TGCAGCGTTGAAGGGGGGCCCCCCCGCTCAGATACGCAGTATTTT	CSVEGGPPRSDTQYF
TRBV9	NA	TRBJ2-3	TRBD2	TGTGCCAGCAGCGTAGCCCCCAAGGCGCGGGGGGTACTCACAGATACGCAGTATTTT	CASSVAPKARGVLTDTQYF